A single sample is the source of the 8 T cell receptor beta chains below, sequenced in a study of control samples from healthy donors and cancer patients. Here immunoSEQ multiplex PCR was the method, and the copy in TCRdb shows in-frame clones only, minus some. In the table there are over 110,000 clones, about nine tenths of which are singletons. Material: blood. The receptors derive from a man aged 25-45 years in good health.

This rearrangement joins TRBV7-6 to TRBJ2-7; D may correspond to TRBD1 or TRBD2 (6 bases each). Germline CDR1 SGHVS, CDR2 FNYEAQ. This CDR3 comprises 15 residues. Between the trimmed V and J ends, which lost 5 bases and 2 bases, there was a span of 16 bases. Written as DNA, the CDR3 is TGTGCCAGCAGCCTCCACGAGGGGGGCCCCTACGAGCAGTACTTC. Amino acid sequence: CASSLHEGGPYEQYF.

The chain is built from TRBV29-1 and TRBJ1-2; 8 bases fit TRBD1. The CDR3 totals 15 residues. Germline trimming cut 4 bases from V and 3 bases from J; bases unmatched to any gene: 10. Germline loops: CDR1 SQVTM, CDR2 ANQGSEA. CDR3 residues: CSVGGTGGRDYGYTF. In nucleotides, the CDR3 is TGCAGCGTTGGGGGAACAGGGGGTAGGGACTATGGCTACACCTTC.

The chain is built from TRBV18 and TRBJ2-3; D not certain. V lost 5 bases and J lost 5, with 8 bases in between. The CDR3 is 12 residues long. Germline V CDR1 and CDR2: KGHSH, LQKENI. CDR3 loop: CASSLVGDTQYF. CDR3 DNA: TGTGCCAGCTCATTGGTTGGAGATACGCAGTATTTT.

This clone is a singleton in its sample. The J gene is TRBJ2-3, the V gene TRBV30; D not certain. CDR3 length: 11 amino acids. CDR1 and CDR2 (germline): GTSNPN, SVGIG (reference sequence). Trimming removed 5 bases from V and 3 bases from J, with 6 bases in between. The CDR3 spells CAWGVTDTQYF. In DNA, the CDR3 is TGTGCCTGGGGGGTTACAGATACGCAGTATTTT.

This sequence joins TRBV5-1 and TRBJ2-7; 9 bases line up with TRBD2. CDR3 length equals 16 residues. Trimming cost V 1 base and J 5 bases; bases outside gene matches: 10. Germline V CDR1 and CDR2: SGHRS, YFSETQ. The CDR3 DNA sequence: TGCGCCAGCAGCTTGTTGACAGCGGGGGGTACCCACGAGCAGTACTTC. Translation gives CASSLLTAGGTHEQYF. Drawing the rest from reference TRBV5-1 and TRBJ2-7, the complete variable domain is KAGVTQTPRYLIKTRGQQVTLSCSPISGHRSVSWYQQTPGQGLQFLFEYFSETQRNKGNFPGRFSGRQFSNSRSEMNVSTLELGDSALYLCASSLLTAGGTHEQYFGPGTRLTVT.

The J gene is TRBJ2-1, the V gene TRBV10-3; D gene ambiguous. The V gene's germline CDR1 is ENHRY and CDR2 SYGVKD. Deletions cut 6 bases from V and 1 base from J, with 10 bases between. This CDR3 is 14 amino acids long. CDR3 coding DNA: TGTGCCATCAGGTCGGACCAATCCTACAATGAGCAGTTCTTC. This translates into CAIRSDQSYNEQFF.

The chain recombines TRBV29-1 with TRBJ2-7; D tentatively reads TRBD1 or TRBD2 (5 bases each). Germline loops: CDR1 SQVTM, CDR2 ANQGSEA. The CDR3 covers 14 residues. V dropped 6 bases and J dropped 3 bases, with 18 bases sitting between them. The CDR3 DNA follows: TGCAGCGTAAACGGGGCAGGAGGTCACTACGAGCAGTACTTC. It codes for CSVNGAGGHYEQYF.

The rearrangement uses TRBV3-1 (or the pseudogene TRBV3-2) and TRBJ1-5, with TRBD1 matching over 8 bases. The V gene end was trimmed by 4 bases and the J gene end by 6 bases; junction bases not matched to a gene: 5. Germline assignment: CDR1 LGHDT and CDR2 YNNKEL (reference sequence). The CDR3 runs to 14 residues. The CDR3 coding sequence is TGTGCCAGCAGCCCGGGACAGGCCGTTCAGCCCCAGCATTTT. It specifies CASSPGQAVQPQHF.